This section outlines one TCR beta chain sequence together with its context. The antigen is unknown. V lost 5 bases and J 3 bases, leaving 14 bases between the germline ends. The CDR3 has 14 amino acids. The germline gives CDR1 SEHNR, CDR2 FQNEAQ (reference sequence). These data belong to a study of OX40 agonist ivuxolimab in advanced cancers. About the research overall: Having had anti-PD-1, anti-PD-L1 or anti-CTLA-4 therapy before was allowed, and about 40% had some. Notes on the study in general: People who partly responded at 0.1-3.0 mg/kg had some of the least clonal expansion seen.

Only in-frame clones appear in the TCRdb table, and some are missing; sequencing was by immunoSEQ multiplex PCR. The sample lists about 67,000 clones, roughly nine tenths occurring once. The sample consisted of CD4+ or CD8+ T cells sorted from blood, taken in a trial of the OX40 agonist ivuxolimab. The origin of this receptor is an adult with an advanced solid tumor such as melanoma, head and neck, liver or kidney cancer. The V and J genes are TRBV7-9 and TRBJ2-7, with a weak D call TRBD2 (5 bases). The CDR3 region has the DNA TGTGCCAGCAGCCCGATGAAGGGAGTCTACGAGCAGTACTTC. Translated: CASSPMKGVYEQYF. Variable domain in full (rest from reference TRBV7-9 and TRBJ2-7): DTGVSQNPRHKITKRGQNVTFRCDPISEHNRLYWYRQTLGQGPEFLTYFQNEAQLEKSRLLSDRFSAERPKGSFSTLEIQRTEQGDSAMYLCASSPMKGVYEQYFGPGTRLTVT.